This TCR beta chain was captured in a study of CD8 T cells in ankylosing spondylitis. Study-level findings and limits: For ankylosing spondylitis blood, a TCR beta motif of 7 or 8 highly homologous variants appeared characteristic.

Libraries for TCR beta were made by quantitative 5'-RACE with molecular barcodes. TCRdb itself ran the 5' RACE reads through MiXCR, one entry per CDR3 protein. In the table there are about 140,000 distinct CDR3 sequences, 25% to 35% of which are singletons. V lost 4 bases, J lost 4 bases, and 6 bases stayed unmatched. Germline V lookup: CDR1 LNHNV, CDR2 YYDKDF (reference sequence). The CDR3 is 15 residues long. Only a few counts were recorded for this clonotype. The antigen is undetermined. Material for sequencing was synovial fluid, either unsorted or a sorted T cell fraction (not recorded which). The receptor was derived from a male donor with ankylosing spondylitis. The rearrangement joins TRBV15 to TRBJ2-5, with TRBD1 matching over 10 bases. The chain's CDR3 is CATSKGQGKGETQYF. In DNA, the CDR3 is TGTGCCACCAGCAAGGGACAGGGGAAGGGAGAGACCCAGTACTTC.